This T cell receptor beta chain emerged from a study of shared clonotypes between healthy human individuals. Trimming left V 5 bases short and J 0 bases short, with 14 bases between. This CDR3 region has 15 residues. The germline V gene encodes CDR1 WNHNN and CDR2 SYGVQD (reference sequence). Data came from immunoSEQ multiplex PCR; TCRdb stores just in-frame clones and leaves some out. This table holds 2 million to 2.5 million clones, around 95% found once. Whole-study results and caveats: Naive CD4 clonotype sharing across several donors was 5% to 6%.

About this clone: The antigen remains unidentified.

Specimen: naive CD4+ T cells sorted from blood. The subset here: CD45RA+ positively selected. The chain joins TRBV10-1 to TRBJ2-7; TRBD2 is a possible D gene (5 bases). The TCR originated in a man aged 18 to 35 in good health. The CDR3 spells CASSSGSGFSYEQYF. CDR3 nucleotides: TGCGCCAGCAGTTCGGGATCAGGCTTCTCCTACGAGCAGTACTTC.